What follows are 29 T cell receptor beta chains derived from one specimen sequenced in a study of T-cell reconstitution after alpha-beta-depleted transplantation in children. Researchers prepared the TCRbeta library using unique molecular identifiers, the study reports. In TCRdb, the PCR reads were re-called with MiXCR into one record per CDR3 protein. The sample shows 200,000 or so distinct CDR3 sequences, around 9.2% of them seen only once. The material was PBMCs, mostly from graft donor cells, obtained 360 days after TCRalphabeta/CD19-depleted stem cell transplant. These receptors came from a male patient aged 2 to 9 who had a stem cell transplant for acute myeloid leukemia, so the T cells may come from the graft donor.

The V and J genes are TRBV9 and TRBJ2-5; 7 bases map to TRBD2. The V gene end was trimmed by 0 bases and the J gene end by 4 bases; junction bases not matched to a gene: 6. The CDR3 has 15 amino acids. In germline, CDR1 is SGDLS, CDR2 YYNGEE. For the CDR3, the DNA is TGTGCCAGCAGCGTAGAAGGGACGGGAGGAGAGACCCAGTACTTC. Translated: CASSVEGTGGETQYF.

The CDR3 protein is CASSPGRGNQPQHF. CDR3 in DNA: TGTGCCAGCAGTCCCGGACGGGGGAATCAGCCCCAGCATTTT. V is TRBV12-3 or TRBV12-4 and J is TRBJ1-5, with D perhaps matching TRBD1 (5 bases). The germline V and J ends were trimmed by 5 bases and 4 bases, with 12 bases remaining between them. This CDR3 is 14 amino acids long.

This chain joins TRBV12-3 or TRBV12-4 and TRBJ2-2; weak D call: TRBD1 (6 bases). The CDR3 loop spans 16 amino acids. Trimming took off 5 bases at V and 5 bases at J, with 18 bases between the two ends. The CDR3 DNA sequence: TGTGCCAGCAGTGAGAACAGGGTAATGGGGACCGGGGAGCTGTTTTTT. Translating it yields CASSENRVMGTGELFF.

In its sample, this clonotype was seen a few times. The chain combines TRBV12-3 or TRBV12-4 with TRBJ1-2; maybe TRBD1 (5 bases). Trimming pared 1 base from V and 8 bases from J, leaving 8 bases between. This CDR3 has 12 amino acids. The CDR3 DNA sequence: TGTGCCAGCAGTTTAGGGGGCGCGGGCTACACCTTC. Translation: CASSLGGAGYTF.

This clonotype came up many times. V and J are TRBV7-9 and TRBJ2-5, with 7 bases that match TRBD1. The CDR3 has 14 amino acids. Looked up from germline, CDR1 is SEHNR and CDR2 is FQNEAQ (reference sequence). V was clipped by 2 bases and J by 1 base; unmatched bases: 1. The CDR3 region has the DNA TGTGCCAGCAGCTTAACAGGGGCCCAAGAGACCCAGTACTTC. This gives the protein CASSLTGAQETQYF.

The rearrangement uses TRBV21-1 and TRBJ2-7; the table's TRBD1 call for D was not verified on the DNA. TRBV21-1 is noted as a pseudogene. The CDR3 is 15 amino acids. The CDR3 region is CASSTSGSVSYEQYF. The CDR3 region has the DNA TGTGCCAGCAGCACCTCCGGGTCCGTTTCCTACGAGCAGTACTTC.

This clonotype was recorded at least ten times. V usage is TRBV29-1 and J usage is TRBJ2-5; D may be TRBD1 (5 bases). V lost 6 bases and J 2 bases, leaving 16 bases between the germline ends. The CDR3 contains 14 residues. Per the germline V gene, CDR1 is SQVTM and CDR2 is ANQGSEA. CDR3 in DNA: TGCAGCGTCCGTGGGGCAGGCAAACAAGAGACCCAGTACTTC. Protein: CSVRGAGKQETQYF.

V and J are TRBV6-1 and TRBJ1-6; D gene unclear. The germline CDR1 and CDR2 sequences are MNHNS and SASEGT. Trimming stripped 7 bases from V and 7 bases from J, with 11 bases between. This CDR3 comprises 13 residues. The CDR3 DNA follows: TGTGCCAGCACCGAACGGACGAATTCACCCCTCCACTTT. Protein product: CASTERTNSPLHF.

The chain uses TRBV20-1 and TRBJ2-3; 7 bases are shared with TRBD1. There are 9 residues in the CDR3. Trimming removed 8 bases from V and 10 bases from J; junction bases left unmatched: 3. CDR1 is DFQATT and CDR2 is SNEGSKA in the germline V gene (reference sequence). Here the CDR3 DNA reads TGCAGTCCCGGACAGGCGCAGTATTTT. This translates into CSPGQAQYF.

The chain uses TRBV7-2 and TRBJ2-1, with unresolved D. The CDR3 is made up of 11 amino acids. V was shortened by 9 bases and J by 10 bases, with 13 bases between the two germline ends. Germline CDR1 is SGHTA and CDR2 is FQGNSA. The DNA of the CDR3 is TGTGCCAGTCGTCTATTAGCCGAGCAGTTCTTC. It codes for CASRLLAEQFF.

Ten or more counts support this clonotype. The chain links TRBV12-3 or TRBV12-4 to TRBJ2-1; D is possibly TRBD2 (5 bases). Deletions cut 6 bases from V and 9 bases from J, with 9 bases between. The CDR3 length is 11 residues. This chain's CDR3 is CASRVASEQFF. CDR3 bases: TGTGCCAGCAGGGTAGCGAGTGAGCAGTTCTTC.

The rearrangement links TRBV20-1 to TRBJ2-5; the D gene could be TRBD1 or TRBD2 (6 bases each). Looked up from germline, CDR1 is DFQATT and CDR2 is SNEGSKA (reference sequence). The CDR3 covers 12 residues. V lost 6 bases and J 9 bases, leaving 17 bases between the germline ends. CDR3 region: CSAQPGALAQYF. The CDR3 DNA follows: TGCAGTGCCCAGCCGGGGGCCTTGGCCCAGTACTTC.

This clonotype was detected many times. The J gene is TRBJ2-3, the V gene TRBV7-2, with D possibly matching TRBD1 (5 bases). Trimming took 0 bases from V and 4 from J, leaving 5 bases between them. The germline V gene encodes CDR1 SGHTA and CDR2 FQGNSA. The CDR3 extends over 13 amino acids. CDR3 DNA sequence: TGTGCCAGCAGCTTAGCACAGGCAGATACGCAGTATTTT. Translation gives CASSLAQADTQYF.

This clonotype was counted ten times or more. V gene TRBV4-3 combines with J gene TRBJ2-7; 8 nucleotides line up with TRBD2. Looked up from germline, CDR1 is LGHNA and CDR2 is YSLEER. This CDR3 comprises 15 residues. J was trimmed by 7 bases and V by 1 base; bases with no gene match: 9. This CDR3 reads CASSQVGAGVEEQYF. CDR3 in DNA: TGCGCCAGCAGCCAAGTGGGAGCGGGAGTGGAAGAGCAGTACTTC.

This clonotype showed up many times. This chain joins TRBV7-2 and TRBJ2-7; possibly TRBD2 for D (5 bases). The V gene lost 0 bases and the J gene lost 3 bases, with 12 bases spanning the gap. In germline, CDR1 is SGHTA, CDR2 FQGNSA. The CDR3 runs to 15 residues. This CDR3 reads CASSLAGVLDYEQYF. Here the CDR3 DNA reads TGTGCCAGCAGCTTAGCCGGGGTCCTGGACTACGAGCAGTACTTC.

At least ten counts were recorded for this clonotype. The chain couples TRBV10-3 to TRBJ2-7, with D unresolved. Trimming pared 0 bases from V and 2 bases from J, leaving 8 bases between. CDR3 length equals 14 residues. Germline-derived CDR1 and CDR2 are ENHRY and SYGVKD. The CDR3: CAISESQSPYEQYF. The CDR3 bases are TGTGCCATCAGTGAGTCCCAGAGCCCCTACGAGCAGTACTTC.

This chain joins TRBV5-1 and TRBJ2-5; no clear D gene. There are 13 residues in the CDR3. The V and J ends lost 0 bases and 4 bases respectively, with 7 bases between them. Germline CDR1 SGHRS, CDR2 YFSETQ. CDR3 region: CASSLEGRETQYF. The CDR3 DNA reads TGCGCCAGCAGCTTGGAAGGACGAGAGACCCAGTACTTC.

This clonotype was counted between two and nine times. This chain uses TRBV24-1 with TRBJ2-5; no clear D. Germline V gene sequence: CDR1 KGHDR, CDR2 SFDVKD. The V and J ends lost 4 bases and 0 bases respectively, with 5 bases between them. This CDR3 region has 13 residues. The CDR3 sequence: CATSDPYQETQYF. The CDR3 DNA reads TGTGCCACCAGTGACCCGTACCAAGAGACCCAGTACTTC.

The chain joins TRBV29-1 to TRBJ1-4; D is uncertain. Trimming removed 4 bases from V and 0 bases from J, with 9 bases in between. From germline, CDR1 is SQVTM and CDR2 ANQGSEA. CDR3 length equals 14 residues. The CDR3 protein is CSVGTFATNEKLFF. The CDR3, as DNA: TGCAGCGTTGGAACCTTTGCAACTAATGAAAAACTGTTTTTT. Looking up the rest from reference TRBV29-1 and TRBJ1-4 gives the full variable domain: SAVISQKPSRDICQRGTSLTIQCQVDSQVTMMFWYRQQPGQSLTLIATANQGSEATYESGFVIDKFPISRPNLTFSTLTVSNMSPEDSSIYLCSVGTFATNEKLFFGSGTQLSVL.

This clonotype was observed at least ten times. The chain carries TRBV12-3 or TRBV12-4 and TRBJ2-5; a possible D gene is TRBD1 (6 bases). V shed 5 bases and J shed 0 bases, with 13 bases lying between them. This CDR3 spans 15 amino acids. The CDR3 coding sequence is TGTGCCAGCAGTCCTTACGGGACATACCAAGAGACCCAGTACTTC. This encodes CASSPYGTYQETQYF.

This clonotype was counted only a few times. DNA of the CDR3: TGTGCCAGGGACCAAGAGACCCAGTACTTC. Translation: CARDQETQYF. The rearrangement links TRBV18 to TRBJ2-5; D is undetermined. The V and J ends lost 9 bases and 0 bases respectively, with 2 bases between them. Germline CDR1 is KGHSH and CDR2 is LQKENI. The CDR3 has 10 amino acids.

This clonotype was counted a few times. The CDR3 DNA sequence: TGTGCCAGCAGCCAACGCCCAGCGGGAGGAGCCAAAAACATTCAGTACTTC. It translates to CASSQRPAGGAKNIQYF. The chain uses TRBV7-9 and TRBJ2-4, with 9 bases lining up with TRBD2. V trimming: 5 bases; J trimming: 0 bases; junction bases outside the gene matches: 8. Germline V lookup: CDR1 SEHNR, CDR2 FQNEAQ (reference sequence). The CDR3 totals 17 residues.

This chain uses TRBV12-3 or TRBV12-4 with TRBJ1-2; 9 nucleotides agree with TRBD1. Unmatched junction bases numbered 5, after V lost 5 bases and J lost 4 bases. The CDR3 totals 14 residues. In DNA form, the CDR3 reads TGTGCCAGCAGTCAGGCGGACAGGGGCTATGGCTACACCTTC. The encoded protein is CASSQADRGYGYTF.

This clonotype was observed a few times. This chain links TRBV12-3 or TRBV12-4 with TRBJ1-5; tentatively, D is TRBD1 (5 bases). The CDR3 extends over 12 amino acids. The V gene lost 4 bases and the J gene lost 5 bases, with 6 bases spanning the gap. CDR3 loop: CASSWGDQPQHF. In DNA form, the CDR3 reads TGTGCCAGCAGTTGGGGGGATCAGCCCCAGCATTTT.

The rearrangement uses TRBV20-1 and TRBJ1-1; D gene uncertain. The CDR3 length is 14 residues. Germline V gene data show CDR1 as DFQATT and CDR2 as SNEGSKA (reference sequence). V lost 0 bases, J lost 10 bases, and 18 bases lay in between. The CDR3 sequence is CSARDMEGEVGAFF. CDR3 nucleotide sequence: TGCAGTGCTAGAGATATGGAGGGCGAGGTAGGAGCTTTCTTT.

This chain links TRBV29-1 with TRBJ2-5, with D possibly matching TRBD1 (5 bases). V was pared by 4 bases and J by 2 bases, with 11 bases between. The CDR3 has 13 residues. Germline V gene sequence: CDR1 SQVTM, CDR2 ANQGSEA. CDR3 in amino acids: CSVGTGSQETQYF. The CDR3 bases are TGCAGCGTTGGAACAGGCTCGCAAGAGACCCAGTACTTC.

V gene TRBV21-1 combines with J gene TRBJ2-5; the table's D gene call, TRBD1, was not cross checked with the DNA. TRBV21-1 is listed as a pseudogene. This CDR3 has 16 amino acids. The CDR3 bases are TGTGCCAGCAGCCCGTGGACAGAAGGCTCTTTGGAGACCCAGTACTTC. Translation: CASSPWTEGSLETQYF.

This clonotype was detected ten times or more. The chain joins TRBV7-2 to TRBJ1-1; D call uncertain. This CDR3 is 12 amino acids long. Trimming took off 2 bases at V and 7 bases at J, with 8 bases between the two ends. From germline, CDR1 is SGHTA and CDR2 FQGNSA. In nucleotides, the CDR3 is TGTGCCAGCAGCTTATTTGGGATTGAAGCTTTCTTT. This codes for CASSLFGIEAFF. Drawing the rest from reference TRBV7-2 and TRBJ1-1, the complete variable domain is GAGVSQSPSNKVTEKGKDVELRCDPISGHTALYWYRQSLGQGLEFLIYFQGNSAPDKSGLPSDRFSAERTGGSVSTLTIQRTQQEDSAVYLCASSLFGIEAFFGQGTRLTVV.

This chain links TRBV4-3 with TRBJ2-2; D is uncertain. This CDR3 contains 16 residues. V lost 0 bases and J 6 bases, leaving 14 bases between the germline ends. The germline gives CDR1 LGHNA, CDR2 YSLEER. CDR3 nucleotide sequence: TGCGCCAGCAGCCAAGATTTCGGGTCGGATTCCGGGGAGCTGTTTTTT. This encodes CASSQDFGSDSGELFF.